This TCR beta chain originates from a study of regulatory T cells in long-lasting Graves disease. Study context: Antithyroid drugs had been given to newly diagnosed Graves' patients for under 3 months. Study-wide results and caveats: There were preferences for TRBV28, TRBJ1-2 and TRBJ2-5 in persistent disease.

As to time point: newly diagnosed GD, antithyroid drugs for less than 3 months. Researchers made the TCR library from RNA that was extracted from PBMCs. Doctors identified Graves' disease using the American Thyroid Association guidelines. In this sample, this clonotype turned up many times. The antigen is unknown. The CDR3 has 13 residues. V was cut by 7 bases and J by 4 bases, with 13 bases left in between. Germline V CDR1 and CDR2: SGHTA, FQGNSA. With iRepertoire HTBI primers and Arm-PCR of CDR3 regions, TCR beta libraries were built. TCRdb redid the calling of the multiplex PCR reads with MiXCR, one entry per CDR3 protein. The sample lists 680,000 or so distinct CDR3 sequences; around 17% were seen once. The sample was also reused in another study, on T cells in Graves' hyperthyroidism and ophthalmopathy. That work contributes: Stable Graves' hyperthyroidism denoted no ophthalmopathy progression over 18 months.

The gene calls are TRBV7-2 and TRBJ2-5, with D maybe TRBD1 (5 bases). The TCR was taken from a woman aged 25 to 39 with Graves disease. The sample here was peripheral blood mononuclear cells (PBMCs), taken at new diagnosis, from a patient treated with antithyroid drugs. The CDR3 sequence: CASKNAGLETQYF. DNA for the CDR3: TGTGCCAGCAAGAATGCAGGGCTAGAGACCCAGTACTTC. Full variable domain (rest looked up from reference TRBV7-2 and TRBJ2-5): GAGVSQSPSNKVTEKGKDVELRCDPISGHTALYWYRQSLGQGLEFLIYFQGNSAPDKSGLPSDRFSAERTGGSVSTLTIQRTQQEDSAVYLCASKNAGLETQYFGPGTRLLVL.